A single T cell receptor beta chain is shown here with its context. This sample is drawn from a study of shared clonotypes between healthy human individuals. Profiling relied on immunoSEQ multiplex PCR, and the TCRdb table lists in-frame clones only, not all of them. The table includes just over 2,000,000 clones, 85% to 95% detected once. This receptor was identified in a man aged 18 to 29 in good health. Sequencing was done on a sample of naive CD4+ T cells sorted from blood. The subset was: CD45RA+ positively selected.

CDR3 in DNA: TGTGCCAGCACCTCCGGACAGGGAGGAGAGACCCAGTACTTC. Protein: CASTSGQGGETQYF. The genes are TRBV28 and TRBJ2-5; 8 nucleotides align to TRBD1. Germline trimming cut 7 bases from V and 4 bases from J; bases unmatched to any gene: 8. The V gene's germline CDR1 is MDHEN and CDR2 SYDVKM. This CDR3 is 14 amino acids long.